This entry concerns a single T cell receptor beta chain. Its matching antigen is unknown. This sample is part of a study of cytomegalovirus exposure and HLA in healthy donors. Study-level information: It was reported in a later analysis that the same platform had been used for the 120 or so validation repertoires as for the roughly 710 first-cohort repertoires. Whole-study findings and limits: A subsequent analysis found that TCR clusters from the first cohort also tended to co-occur in the 90 to 150 validation repertoires, with about 94% of cluster scores above 0. High specificity and sensitivity for cytomegalovirus status were reported for the classifier.

Sequencing used immunoSEQ multiplex PCR; TCRdb keeps in-frame clones, though not all of them. The table shows about 74,000 clones, with around 94% occurring only once. The clonotype originates from a young man in good health and CMV-seropositive. The sample taken for sequencing was PBMCs.

The CDR3 region has the DNA TGTGCCAGCAGCTTCAGGGGCACCGGGGAGCTGTTTTTT. Its translation is CASSFRGTGELFF. This chain uses TRBV11-3 with TRBJ2-2; maybe TRBD1 (6 bases). Trimming shortened V by 3 bases and J by 4 bases, and 6 bases separated the two germline ends. The germline V gene encodes CDR1 SGHNT and CDR2 YENEEA. CDR3 length: 13 amino acids.